A single count supports the clone carrying this TCR beta chain. Original processing methods: Nucleated cell counts were estimated from reference gene primer amplification. The table came from immunoSEQ multiplex PCR; TCRdb's copy has only in-frame clones and leaves some out. That table is the source of V, J and clone size, and D and trimming were worked out from the DNA. The profile shows more than 200,000 clones, 84% of them singletons. J was trimmed by 4 bases and V by 6 bases; bases with no gene match: 3. This CDR3 is built from 13 residues. This specimen belongs to a study of blood T cell repertoires in COVID-19. Study context: In each case, the material was cDNA or gDNA derived from T cells, B-cell-depleted T cells, or PBMCs.

The sequence derives from a man aged 60-69 years with acute or convalescent COVID-19. The source material was peripheral blood. The V call is TRBV12-3 or TRBV12-4, the J call TRBJ1-5, with 7 bases lining up with TRBD1. The CDR3 loop is CASRLTGNQPQHF. The CDR3 coding sequence is TGTGCCAGCAGGCTGACAGGGAATCAGCCCCAGCATTTT.